These 9 T cell receptor beta chains share one sample of origin, sequenced in a study of cytomegalovirus exposure and HLA in healthy donors. Use of 60 Vbeta and 13 Jbeta primers characterized the PCR. The protocol was immunoSEQ multiplex PCR, while the TCRdb copy is restricted to in-frame clones and leaves out a portion. The sample yields roughly 150,000 clones, 75% seen once. The specimen was PBMCs. The source of these receptors is a man between 18 and 35 years old in good health and CMV-seropositive.

The rearrangement links TRBV29-1 to TRBJ1-1; unclear D gene. The CDR3 runs 12 residues. In germline, CDR1 is SQVTM, CDR2 ANQGSEA. Between the trimmed V and J ends, which lost 4 bases and 1 base, there was a span of 7 bases. In DNA, the CDR3 is TGCAGCGTTGGGGCCGCGAACACTGAAGCTTTCTTT. Translated: CSVGAANTEAFF.

V is TRBV19 and J is TRBJ1-5, with D possibly TRBD1 on 6 matching bases. Per germline, CDR1 LNHDA and CDR2 SQIVND (reference sequence). CDR3 length: 15 amino acids. The V gene lost 7 bases and the J gene lost 5 bases, with 18 bases spanning the gap. The CDR3 DNA follows: TGTGCCAGTAACAAAAACAGGGAAGCATATCAGCCCCAGCATTTT. Protein: CASNKNREAYQPQHF.

This clone was counted between two and nine times. The chain joins TRBV13 to TRBJ2-1; D is unresolved. Germline CDR1 PRHDT, CDR2 FYEKMQ (reference sequence). This CDR3 has 11 residues. Trimming removed 6 bases from V and 9 bases from J, with 9 bases in between. CDR3 sequence reads: CASSLGAEQFF. CDR3 DNA sequence: TGTGCCAGCAGTCTCGGTGCTGAGCAGTTCTTC.

The rearrangement uses TRBV30 and TRBJ2-7; D unclear. Germline CDR1 and CDR2: GTSNPN and SVGIG (reference sequence). V was pared by 4 bases and J by 0 bases, with 10 bases between. The CDR3 has 13 amino acids. CDR3 region: CAWTPSSSYEQYF. CDR3 coding DNA: TGTGCCTGGACTCCTTCCAGCTCCTACGAGCAGTACTTC.

This sequence joins TRBV2 and TRBJ2-2; 7 bases line up with TRBD2. V gave up 5 bases and J gave up 3 bases; unmatched junction bases: 15. CDR1 is SNHLY, CDR2 FYNNEI, per germline. The CDR3 totals 18 residues. This CDR3 reads CASSTPRGGSGYTGELFF. CDR3 nucleotides: TGTGCCAGCAGTACACCCCGGGGCGGGAGTGGTTACACCGGGGAGCTGTTTTTT.

Regarding this clone: Additional DNA sequences in this sample encode the identical CDR3. The chain links TRBV14 to TRBJ1-2; D remains ambiguous. This CDR3 has 12 amino acids. Germline V lookup: CDR1 SGHDN, CDR2 FVKESK. The V end was cut by 1 base, the J end by 4 bases, with 4 bases between. This CDR3 reads CASSQGGYGYTF. The CDR3 DNA is TGTGCCAGCAGCCAAGGAGGCTATGGCTACACCTTC.

The chain has TRBV7-9 and TRBJ2-3; possible D gene TRBD1, 5 bases. The CDR3 sequence is 18 residues long. Trimming stripped 2 bases from V and 4 bases from J, with 22 bases between. Germline V lookup: CDR1 SEHNR, CDR2 FQNEAQ (reference sequence). The CDR3 nucleotides are TGTGCCAGCAGCTTATTGTTCAGGGATCGCCTAAGGTCAGATACGCAGTATTTT. Translation gives CASSLLFRDRLRSDTQYF.

The J gene is TRBJ2-1, the V gene TRBV11-2; D gene unclear. The CDR3 has 16 residues. CDR1 is SGHAT and CDR2 is FQNNGV in the germline V gene. The V end lost 1 base, the J end lost 0 bases, and 10 bases lay between the germline ends. CDR3 protein: CASSLGSRSSYNEQFF. In DNA form, the CDR3 reads TGTGCCAGCAGCTTAGGATCTCGCAGCTCCTACAATGAGCAGTTCTTC.

V gene TRBV5-4 combines with J gene TRBJ2-3; D may be TRBD2 (7 bases). The germline gives CDR1 SGHNT, CDR2 YYREEE (reference sequence). The CDR3 sequence is 12 residues long. For the CDR3, the DNA is TGTGCGGGGGGGCAGGGAGGAGATACGCAGTATTTT. Its translation is CAGGQGGDTQYF.